This T cell receptor (beta chain) was obtained from a study of T cells in tumors after PD-1 blockade. General study points: About 41% of tumor TCR clonotypes were also found in blood. Clonal replacement, not reinvigoration, is suggested for expanded exhausted CD8+ clones after therapy.

Produced via immunoSEQ multiplex PCR; TCRdb's table is partial and in-frame only. The sample contains some 9,600 clones, roughly three fifths of which appear only once. A word on this clone: The antigen remains undetermined.

V shed 2 bases, J shed 0 bases, and the junction held 3 bases outside the gene matches. The CDR3 has 16 residues. Germline CDR1 reads KGHSH; CDR2 reads LQKENI. This chain connects TRBV18 to TRBJ2-2, with TRBD1 matching over 7 bases. Sequenced here: tumor tissue, sampled after anti-PD-1 treatment. The origin of this receptor is a human donor with basal cell carcinoma. CDR3 nucleotides: TGTGCCAGCTCACCAACGACAGGGTCGAACACCGGGGAGCTGTTTTTT. Residues: CASSPTTGSNTGELFF.